This is a list of T cell receptor beta chains from one sample in a study of PD-L1 blockade in urothelial cancer. TCRdb's copy holds only in-frame clones and misses some; the assay was immunoSEQ multiplex PCR. The sample lists tens of thousands of clones; 70% to 90% were seen once. The sample was PBMCs, taken around atezolizumab (anti-PD-L1) treatment. The receptors originated from a man in his forties with urothelial cancer. Both conserved end residues are part of each CDR3. Each record gives: V gene, J gene, CDR3 protein.

V gene: TRBV7-3; J gene: TRBJ2-1; CDR3 protein: CASSLTSIGAGDRNEQFF
V gene: TRBV27; J gene: TRBJ1-3; CDR3 protein: CASSPTWGGDGGRRNTIYF
V gene: TRBV12-2; J gene: TRBJ2-5; CDR3 protein: CASRLPGRVPRSGITTFGNF
V gene: TRBV7-9; J gene: TRBJ2-7; CDR3 protein: CASSWTGGAYEQYF
V gene: TRBV4-2; J gene: TRBJ1-1; CDR3 protein: CASSQGAVNTEAFF
V gene: TRBV5-1; J gene: TRBJ2-2; CDR3 protein: CASSFEPTGGELFF
V gene: TRBV9; J gene: TRBJ2-2; CDR3 protein: CASSAQSNTGELFF
V gene: TRBV7-9; J gene: TRBJ2-1; CDR3 protein: CASSSVGSGRALNEQFF
V gene: TRBV11-2; J gene: TRBJ2-6; CDR3 protein: CASSTHTGSGANVLTF
V gene: TRBV7-9; J gene: TRBJ2-1; CDR3 protein: CASSLGAGRNEQFF
V gene: TRBV10-1; J gene: TRBJ2-7; CDR3 protein: CASSSTGTYEQYF
V gene: TRBV7-9; J gene: TRBJ1-3; CDR3 protein: CASTGSPGNTIYF
V gene: TRBV7-2; J gene: TRBJ1-1; CDR3 protein: CASSLGAVEAFF
V gene: TRBV4-1; J gene: TRBJ2-3; CDR3 protein: CASSLRTSGATDTQYF
V gene: TRBV5-6; J gene: TRBJ2-2; CDR3 protein: CASSFRLAQAGELFF
V gene: TRBV23-1; J gene: TRBJ1-2; CDR3 protein: CATAGGQGPTGGYTF
V gene: TRBV9; J gene: TRBJ2-1; CDR3 protein: CASSAQVRGGDYNEQFF
V gene: TRBV11-3; J gene: TRBJ1-1; CDR3 protein: CASSPGRSIGTEAFF
V gene: TRBV28; J gene: TRBJ1-5; CDR3 protein: CASSLTPGSNQPQHF
V gene: TRBV5-4; J gene: TRBJ2-7; CDR3 protein: CASSTKTGGDVYEQYF
V gene: TRBV7-8; J gene: TRBJ1-2; CDR3 protein: CASSLGPAGKVYGYTF
V gene: TRBV18; J gene: TRBJ2-2; CDR3 protein: CASSRDRGNTGELFF
V gene: TRBV5-1; J gene: TRBJ2-1; CDR3 protein: CASSPGGRDGVNEQFF
V gene: TRBV7-2; J gene: TRBJ2-7; CDR3 protein: CASSERSGLSFDEQYF
V gene: TRBV6-1; J gene: TRBJ1-3; CDR3 protein: CASSGQGFLIGNTIYF
V gene: TRBV28; J gene: TRBJ1-2; CDR3 protein: CASTLGQYYGYTF
V gene: TRBV28; J gene: TRBJ1-1; CDR3 protein: CASSLNVRGAGTEAFF
V gene: TRBV28; J gene: TRBJ2-7; CDR3 protein: CASRSGTYEQYF
V gene: TRBV30; J gene: TRBJ1-2; CDR3 protein: CAWSERGPYYGYTF
V gene: TRBV29-1; J gene: TRBJ2-1; CDR3 protein: CSVIFSPPWQFF
V gene: TRBV19; J gene: TRBJ2-2; CDR3 protein: CASSAYSSTGELFF
V gene: TRBV28; J gene: TRBJ1-2; CDR3 protein: CASSFPPTGDGYTF
V gene: TRBV6-1; J gene: TRBJ2-5; CDR3 protein: CASSERPARLGTQYF
V gene: TRBV11-3; J gene: TRBJ2-3; CDR3 protein: CASSLGLAVGTDTQYF
V gene: TRBV5-3; J gene: TRBJ2-1; CDR3 protein: CARSPRGSGRGNEQFF
V gene: TRBV7-7; J gene: TRBJ2-7; CDR3 protein: CASSPGTGGLNEQYF
V gene: TRBV7-2; J gene: TRBJ2-5; CDR3 protein: CASSQLETQYF